A single sample is the source of the 20 T cell receptor beta chains below, sequenced in a study of blood T cell repertoires in COVID-19. TCRdb keeps only in-frame clones here, not all; method: immunoSEQ multiplex PCR. The table has 230,000 or so clones, 70% to 90% seen once. Source material: PBMCs or T cells enriched from blood (not recorded which). The receptors here all came from a woman in her forties with acute COVID-19.

The chain couples TRBV25-1 to TRBJ1-1; a possible D gene is TRBD1 (5 bases). The CDR3 runs 11 residues. V was clipped by 5 bases and J by 4 bases, with 5 bases between them. Germline-derived CDR1 and CDR2 are MGHDK and SYGVNS. The CDR3 nucleotides read TGTGCCAGCAGTCAGGGCACTGAAGCTTTCTTT. Encoded protein: CASSQGTEAFF.

This chain uses TRBV24-1 with TRBJ1-5, with 10 bases that match TRBD1. The CDR3 has 18 residues. Germline trimming cut 4 bases from V and 2 bases from J; bases unmatched to any gene: 10. Per germline, CDR1 KGHDR and CDR2 SFDVKD. CDR3 sequence reads: CATSESGQGMVGNQPQHF. The CDR3 DNA is TGTGCCACCAGTGAATCGGGACAGGGGATGGTGGGCAATCAGCCCCAGCATTTT.

The rearrangement links TRBV11-2 to TRBJ2-5; tentative D call: TRBD1 (6 bases). This CDR3 has 16 residues. Trimming shortened V by 5 bases and J by 0 bases, and 16 bases separated the two germline ends. The V gene's germline CDR1 is SGHAT and CDR2 FQNNGV. The CDR3 reads CASSTRDIYYQETQYF. DNA for the CDR3: TGTGCCAGCAGCACCCGGGACATCTACTACCAAGAGACCCAGTACTTC.

V gene TRBV5-4 combines with J gene TRBJ1-6, with 9 positions matching TRBD1. This CDR3 region has 15 residues. Looked up from germline, CDR1 is SGHNT and CDR2 is YYREEE (reference sequence). V dropped 4 bases and J dropped 7; count of bases not matched to a gene: 6. The CDR3 DNA reads TGTGCCAGCAGCATCTCCGGGACAGGGAATTCACCCCTCCACTTT. Protein sequence: CASSISGTGNSPLHF.

The chain uses TRBV19 and TRBJ2-3; the D gene is possibly TRBD2 (6 bases). Between the trimmed V and J ends, which lost 2 bases and 2 bases, there was a span of 17 bases. Germline loops: CDR1 LNHDA, CDR2 SQIVND (reference sequence). CDR3 length: 17 amino acids. Written as DNA, the CDR3 is TGTGCCAGTAGTATAAAGTTAGGGACGGGACTCACAGATACGCAGTATTTT. The encoded protein is CASSIKLGTGLTDTQYF.

The chain joins TRBV5-1 to TRBJ2-5; TRBD1 aligns across 9 bases. J was trimmed by 3 bases and V by 2 bases; bases with no gene match: 8. This CDR3 spans 16 amino acids. Germline V CDR1 and CDR2: SGHRS, YFSETQ. CDR3 amino acids: CASSFTGGTSKETQYF. In DNA form, the CDR3 reads TGCGCCAGCAGCTTTACAGGGGGCACCTCGAAAGAGACCCAGTACTTC.

This sequence joins TRBV18 and TRBJ2-3; D not certain. This CDR3 contains 18 residues. Germline assignment: CDR1 KGHSH and CDR2 LQKENI. V dropped 1 base and J dropped 2 bases, with 19 bases sitting between them. CDR3 region: CASSPRAMAGSPTDTQYF. CDR3 in DNA: TGTGCCAGCTCACCACGGGCTATGGCAGGTAGTCCCACAGATACGCAGTATTTT.

V and J are TRBV14 and TRBJ1-3; the D is unclear. The length of the CDR3 is 15 residues. Looked up from germline, CDR1 is SGHDN and CDR2 is FVKESK. The V gene lost 3 bases and the J gene lost 1 base, with 10 bases spanning the gap. The CDR3 region has the DNA TGTGCCAGCAGCCACCTGAGTCTTTCTGGAAACACCATATATTTT. Protein: CASSHLSLSGNTIYF. The full variable domain, rest sourced from reference TRBV14 and TRBJ1-3, is EAGVTQFPSHSVIEKGQTVTLRCDPISGHDNLYWYRRVMGKEIKFLLHFVKESKQDESGMPNNRFLAERTGGTYSTLKVQPAELEDSGVYFCASSHLSLSGNTIYFGEGSWLTVV.

This clone was seen a few times. The chain employs TRBV6-5 and TRBJ1-5; D possibly corresponds to TRBD1 (6 bases). CDR1 is MNHEY and CDR2 is SVGAGI in the germline V gene. V lost 6 bases, J lost 3 bases, and 12 bases lay in between. The CDR3 covers 14 residues. In DNA, the CDR3 is TGTGCCAGCAGGCCGGGACATTTCAATCAGCCCCAGCATTTT. It encodes CASRPGHFNQPQHF.

V usage is TRBV12-3 or TRBV12-4 and J usage is TRBJ1-2; no clear D gene. V gave up 5 bases and J gave up 8 bases, with 15 bases separating them. The CDR3 spans 13 residues. CDR3 sequence: CASSTDSRNGYTF. CDR3 nucleotides: TGTGCCAGCAGTACGGACTCGAGGAACGGCTACACCTTC.

The rearrangement links TRBV27 to TRBJ1-6; maybe TRBD1 (5 bases). This CDR3 spans 16 amino acids. CDR1 is MNHEY, CDR2 SMNVEV, per germline (reference sequence). Trimming removed 6 bases from V and 0 bases from J, with 12 bases in between. CDR3: CASSHGGSSYNSPLHF. In DNA, the CDR3 is TGTGCCAGCAGCCACGGGGGGAGCTCCTATAATTCACCCCTCCACTTT.

This chain links TRBV9 with TRBJ1-3; D unresolved. Germline V gene data show CDR1 as SGDLS and CDR2 as YYNGEE. The ends were cut back, 6 bases at V and 2 bases at J, with 12 bases in the middle. This CDR3 region has 14 residues. As DNA, the CDR3 is TGTGCCAGCACTTTGGATGACACTGGAAACACCATATATTTT. Amino acids: CASTLDDTGNTIYF. The full variable domain, its missing parts supplied by reference TRBV9 and TRBJ1-3, is DSGVTQTPKHLITATGQRVTLRCSPRSGDLSVYWYQQSLDQGLQFLIQYYNGEERAKGNILERFSAQQFPDLHSELNLSSLELGDSALYFCASTLDDTGNTIYFGEGSWLTVV.

This chain links TRBV6-5 with TRBJ1-2, with TRBD1 matching 8 bases. The CDR3 has 15 residues. Germline CDR1 MNHEY, CDR2 SVGAGI. Trimming cost V 5 bases and J 7 bases; bases outside gene matches: 12. CDR3 protein: CASSQNRQGARGYTF. The CDR3 bases are TGTGCCAGCAGTCAAAACCGGCAGGGGGCGCGTGGCTACACCTTC.

This chain links TRBV12-3 or TRBV12-4 with TRBJ1-1; D uncertain. The germline V and J ends were trimmed by 5 bases and 6 bases, with 13 bases remaining between them. The CDR3 loop spans 13 amino acids. Here the CDR3 reads CASSPGPAAEAFF. DNA of the CDR3: TGTGCCAGCAGTCCTGGTCCAGCGGCTGAAGCTTTCTTT.

The chain recombines TRBV15 with TRBJ1-4; TRBD1 is a possible D gene (5 bases). CDR1 is LNHNV, CDR2 YYDKDF, per germline (reference sequence). The CDR3 extends over 17 amino acids. Trimming stripped 3 bases from V and 7 bases from J, with 21 bases between. CDR3 sequence reads: CATSSLSLGEGTEKLFF. The CDR3 DNA is TGTGCCACCAGCAGCTTATCTCTCGGGGAGGGGACTGAAAAACTGTTTTTT.

This clone was recorded at least ten times. This chain links TRBV3-1 (or the pseudogene TRBV3-2) with TRBJ1-6; no clear D. The V gene lost 1 base and the J gene lost 6 bases, with 4 bases spanning the gap. Germline CDR1 reads LGHDT; CDR2 reads YNNKEL (reference sequence). The CDR3 contains 13 residues. CDR3 amino acids: CASSQAGNSPLHF. The CDR3 DNA reads TGTGCCAGCAGCCAAGCAGGTAATTCACCCCTCCACTTT.

V is TRBV29-1 and J is TRBJ2-7; tentative D call: TRBD1 (6 bases). Trimming removed 4 bases from V and 2 bases from J, with 12 bases in between. The CDR3 covers 13 residues. The germline CDR1 and CDR2 sequences are SQVTM and ANQGSEA. The CDR3: CSVGAGTTYEQYF. CDR3 sequence (DNA): TGCAGCGTTGGCGCCGGGACAACCTACGAGCAGTACTTC.

This rearrangement joins TRBV9 to TRBJ2-2; the match to TRBD2 covers 10 bases. The junction had 2 bases not matched to a gene; V was cut back by 2 bases and J by 1 base. The CDR3 runs 16 residues. CDR1 is SGDLS and CDR2 is YYNGEE in the germline V gene. CDR3 nucleotide sequence: TGTGCCAGCAGCGTCCGGACTAGCGGGAACACCGGGGAGCTGTTTTTT. Protein sequence: CASSVRTSGNTGELFF.

This clone was found once. This rearrangement joins TRBV27 to TRBJ1-2, with a possible D match to TRBD1 (5 bases). The V end lost 2 bases, the J end lost 7 bases, and 11 bases lay between the germline ends. CDR3 size: 13 residues. Germline V gives CDR1 MNHEY, CDR2 SMNVEV (reference sequence). CDR3 region: CASSLQSGGGYTF. The DNA for the CDR3 is TGTGCCAGCAGTTTACAATCGGGGGGTGGCTACACCTTC.

The V and J genes are TRBV27 and TRBJ1-1; 7 bases fit TRBD1. CDR3 length: 15 residues. V shed 5 bases and J 0 bases; nucleotides not matched to a gene: 6. Germline CDR1 MNHEY, CDR2 SMNVEV (reference sequence). The DNA of the CDR3 is TGTGCCAGCAGTCGGACAGGAGAAATGAACACTGAAGCTTTCTTT. This gives the protein CASSRTGEMNTEAFF.